Described below is a single T cell receptor beta chain sequence and its context. The antigen this receptor binds is unknown. Base-call qualities are not available, and no considerably larger clone is one nucleotide away. Library creation used 5' RACE. The sample was run on an Illumina HiSeq 2500. A second PCR of roughly 6 to 11 cycles was run with a J-beta primer mix and a sample-barcoded 5' primer. A template-switch 5' adaptor carrying 12 random nucleotides introduced a unique molecular identifier onto each TCR beta cDNA molecule. Each sample yielded at least 3 million CDR3-containing paired-end reads. The Mint cDNA synthesis kit, primed by a TRBC-specific oligonucleotide, was used to synthesize first-strand cDNA from all RNA. After uracil-DNA glycosylase treatment, a first 18-cycle PCR used universal primers M1SS and BC2_uni_R on all cDNA. The authors' analysis ran thus. Normalization of each sample was performed by random selection of 1 million high-quality reads, each carrying a distinct molecular identifier. Instead of being binned into consensus sequences, reads with shared molecular identifiers were discarded. MiTCR, with a Q25 quality threshold and the strictest error-elimination algorithm, was used for CDR3 identification, clonotype clustering and error correction. A nonparametric unseen species model using Euler transformation provided a lower-bound estimate of total TCR beta diversity. The public reads were quality trimmed at Q25 with fastp and then assembled into clones with MiXCR by TCRdb, keeping productive beta chains. Rows matching on CDR3 protein sequence are summarized as one entry with the most common DNA and genes. The V and J calls here are based on TCRdb, not the publication. Recorded for this sample are about a million distinct CDR3 sequences; 51% of them occurred a single time. Around 21% of the sample rests with the top ten.

CDR1 and CDR2 (LGHNA, YNFKEQ) derive from the germline V gene. The CDR3 runs 18 residues from the cysteine to the phenylalanine. CDR3 DNA only is kept here, 54 bases in frame from base 1. V is cut back by 0 bases and J by 0 bases, with 9 bases in the junction unmatched. The sample is drawn from a study of blood T cells in healthy people across ages (dated by TCRdb to the mid-2010s). A note on the overall study: In model experiments, template switching captured roughly one uniquely barcoded TCR beta cDNA molecule for every two T cells. To avoid experimental bias, donors of different ages were distributed randomly across sequencing lanes. Age-related changes in TCR beta repertoire diversity were measured in the study by deep sequencing normalized with unique cDNA molecular identifiers. Using the same blood draw, the study looked at two additional independent replicas of 1 million unique cDNA reads for two donors, one aged 18 to 30 and the other aged 80 or older. Four age groups were formed from the donors: young (average approximately 15 years), middle-aged (less than 40), aged (roughly 56) and long-lived (roughly 88).

General conclusions and limits of the study: Estimates of total diversity from one million sequenced T cells were regarded as lower bounds and underestimates. The CMV infection status of donors was not known, potentially confounding age-related changes in expanded clonotypes. Conclusive comparison of naive and antigen-experienced compartments was prevented by the profiling of bulk unsorted PBMCs. Compared with the aged group, the long-lived group had more naive CD4+ T cells, fewer expanded clones and increased TCR diversity, a pattern suggesting age selection. Observed TCR beta diversity per million T cells fell roughly linearly with age, and a significant reduction was already apparent by age roughly 40. A strong correlation was found between observed TCR beta diversity and the percentage of naive T cells measured by flow cytometry.

Systemically healthy Caucasian individuals from Russia, around 38 in total and aged roughly 6 to 90 years, were included as donors. Ten milliliters of peripheral blood were drawn from each donor into EDTA-treated Vacutainer tubes. PBMCs were isolated by Ficoll-Paque density-gradient centrifugation, with at least 6 million obtained per sample. Total RNA, at least 6 micrograms per sample, was extracted from PBMCs with Trizol reagent. For every donor, flow cytometry on a PBMC aliquot measured the percentage of naive CD45RAhigh/CD27high T cells. The TCR sequence derives from a woman in her sixties or seventies in good health. Sample: blood. Recombination connected TRBV4-2 to TRBJ2-7; 9 bases in the middle match TRBD2. CDR3 reads: CASSQEVLAGRSSYEQYF. In nucleotide form, the sequence is TGTGCCAGCAGCCAAGAAGTCCTAGCGGGAAGGAGCTCCTACGAGCAGTACTTC.